The 21 T cell receptor beta chains reported below all come from one sample, sequenced in a study of T-cell reconstitution after alpha-beta-depleted transplantation in children. Researchers prepared the TCRbeta library using unique molecular identifiers, the study reports. TCRdb analysed the PCR reads with MiXCR anew, one entry per CDR3 protein. The table has 380,000 or so distinct CDR3 sequences, about an eighth seen once. The sequencing used PBMCs, collected from the stem cell graft. These receptors were taken from a human donor who donated a stem cell graft to a child with Fanconi anemia.

V is TRBV29-1 and J is TRBJ2-3; D not certain. The germline V and J ends were trimmed by 0 bases and 8 bases, with 9 bases remaining between them. CDR3 length equals 12 residues. The germline CDR1 and CDR2 sequences are SQVTM and ANQGSEA. CDR3 sequence (DNA): TGCAGCGTTGAAGATCGTGGGATTACGCAGTATTTT. It yields the protein CSVEDRGITQYF.

This chain joins TRBV3-1 and TRBJ2-2; unclear D gene. CDR3 length: 14 residues. V was clipped by 0 bases and J by 4 bases, with 6 bases between them. CDR1 and CDR2 (germline): LGHDT, YNNKEL (reference sequence). CDR3 loop: CASSQDRATGELFF. CDR3 nucleotides: TGTGCCAGCAGCCAAGATAGGGCCACCGGGGAGCTGTTTTTT. The complete variable domain, with remaining parts taken from reference TRBV3-1 and TRBJ2-2, reads DTAVSQTPKYLVTQMGNDKSIKCEQNLGHDTMYWYKQDSKKFLKIMFSYNNKELIINETVPNRFSPKSPDKAHLNLHINSLELGDSAVYFCASSQDRATGELFFGEGSRLTVL.

V and J are TRBV6-5 and TRBJ1-1; the D is unclear. In germline, CDR1 is MNHEY, CDR2 SVGAGI. The CDR3 runs 14 residues. Trimming stripped 0 bases from V and 8 bases from J, with 13 bases between. The CDR3: CASSYSILTREAFF. The CDR3 DNA sequence: TGTGCCAGCAGTTACTCAATACTGACCCGCGAAGCTTTCTTT.

This clonotype was recorded a few times. The chain joins TRBV2 to TRBJ2-1; D unresolved. This CDR3 comprises 15 residues. Trimming shortened V by 4 bases and J by 0 bases, and 10 bases separated the two germline ends. The germline V gene has CDR1 SNHLY and CDR2 FYNNEI. The CDR3 here is CASSAQTGSYNEQFF. CDR3 coding DNA: TGTGCCAGCAGTGCACAGACTGGCTCCTACAATGAGCAGTTCTTC. Together with reference TRBV2 and TRBJ2-1, the CDR3 gives the full variable domain: EPEVTQTPSHQVTQMGQEVILRCVPISNHLYFYWYRQILGQKVEFLVSFYNNEISEKSEIFDDQFSVERPDGSNFTLKIRSTKLEDSAMYFCASSAQTGSYNEQFFGPGTRLTVL.

The chain joins TRBV3-1 to TRBJ2-2; weak D call: TRBD1 (6 bases). This CDR3 comprises 16 residues. Germline values: CDR1 LGHDT, CDR2 YNNKEL (reference sequence). Trimming took 1 base from V and 0 from J, leaving 9 bases between them. DNA for the CDR3: TGTGCCAGCAGCCAAGTCGAGGGGGCGAACACCGGGGAGCTGTTTTTT. Protein product: CASSQVEGANTGELFF.

The chain couples TRBV6-5 to TRBJ1-6; no clear D gene. CDR3 length equals 12 residues. CDR1 is MNHEY and CDR2 is SVGAGI in the germline V gene. Trimming removed 6 bases at V and 8 bases at J, with 8 bases between. In nucleotides, the CDR3 is TGTGCCAGCAGGCCGCGGGATTCACCCCTCCACTTT. Translating it yields CASRPRDSPLHF.

Ten or more counts support this clonotype. The rearrangement joins TRBV10-3 to TRBJ2-5; D is uncertain. V lost 10 bases, J lost 3 bases, and 15 bases lay in between. The CDR3 covers 13 residues. The germline gives CDR1 ENHRY, CDR2 SYGVKD. CDR3 amino acids: CATHGGPEETQYF. CDR3 nucleotides: TGTGCCACCCACGGTGGGCCCGAAGAGACCCAGTACTTC.

The CDR3 bases are TGTGCTAGTGGTTTAACAGGATTCACAGATACGCAGTATTTT. This sequence encodes CASGLTGFTDTQYF. This sequence joins TRBV12-5 and TRBJ2-3; perhaps TRBD1 as D (5 bases). Germline V gives CDR1 LGHNT, CDR2 FRNRAP. CDR3 size: 14 residues. The V gene lost 3 bases and the J gene lost 2 bases, with 9 bases spanning the gap.

This clonotype was detected ten times or more. The chain recombines TRBV29-1 with TRBJ2-5; D perhaps matches TRBD2 (6 bases). The V and J ends lost 6 bases and 0 bases respectively, with 17 bases between them. Germline V gene lookup returns CDR1 SQVTM and CDR2 ANQGSEA. This CDR3 is 15 amino acids long. The CDR3 reads CSVTRTTSYQETQYF. As DNA, the CDR3 is TGCAGCGTAACCCGGACTACATCGTACCAAGAGACCCAGTACTTC.

This clonotype has only a few counts. V gene TRBV10-3 combines with J gene TRBJ2-1, with 9 bases identical to TRBD2. This CDR3 region has 13 residues. Germline CDR1 reads ENHRY; CDR2 reads SYGVKD. The ends lost 4 bases at V and 9 bases at J; junction bases unmatched: 4. CDR3 sequence: CAISGGLAGEQFF. The CDR3 DNA sequence: TGTGCCATCAGTGGGGGACTAGCCGGTGAGCAGTTCTTC.

The chain has TRBV18 and TRBJ1-5, with D possibly being TRBD1 (5 bases). This CDR3 spans 15 amino acids. The V gene's germline CDR1 is KGHSH and CDR2 LQKENI. V lost 1 base and J lost 0, with 7 bases in between. The CDR3 region is CASSPRGHSNQPQHF. The DNA for the CDR3 is TGTGCCAGCTCACCACGGGGCCATAGCAATCAGCCCCAGCATTTT.

At least ten counts were recorded for this clonotype. The chain links TRBV4-1 to TRBJ2-1, with a weak D call TRBD1 (5 bases). This CDR3 contains 16 residues. V gave up 0 bases and J gave up 2 bases, with 11 bases separating them. Germline V gives CDR1 MGHRA, CDR2 YSYEKL. The CDR3 region is CASSQDLTGTYNEQFF. The DNA for the CDR3 is TGCGCCAGCAGCCAAGATCTTACAGGAACCTACAATGAGCAGTTCTTC.

V usage is TRBV6-2 or TRBV6-3 and J usage is TRBJ2-1, with 9 bases fitting TRBD1. The CDR3 has 17 amino acids. Germline V gene data show CDR1 as MNHEY and CDR2 as SVGEGT. With V trimmed by 4 bases and J by 0 bases, 7 bases remained unmatched. The CDR3 sequence: CASSSGTGLGSYNEQFF. The CDR3 coding sequence is TGTGCCAGCAGTTCCGGGACAGGGCTTGGCTCCTACAATGAGCAGTTCTTC.

Only a few counts were recorded for this clonotype. J is TRBJ2-3 and V is TRBV6-5; 8 nucleotides line up with TRBD1. Germline CDR1 MNHEY, CDR2 SVGAGI. With 4 bases clipped from V and 4 bases from J, the junction kept 4 bases outside the gene matches. This CDR3 has 14 amino acids. For the CDR3, the DNA is TGTGCCAGCAGTTCGCAGGGGGCGGCAGATACGCAGTATTTT. Protein sequence: CASSSQGAADTQYF.

DNA of the CDR3: TGTGCCAGCAGCCCCCACTCGAGTGGGTGGGCCGGGGAGCTGTTTTTT. Amino acids: CASSPHSSGWAGELFF. V and J are TRBV11-2 and TRBJ2-2; D remains unclear. V lost 5 bases and J lost 6, with 19 bases in between. CDR1 is SGHAT and CDR2 is FQNNGV in the germline V gene. CDR3 size: 16 residues.

This sequence joins TRBV15 and TRBJ2-3, with D perhaps given as TRBD1 or TRBD2 (6 bases each). Trimming pared 8 bases from V and 0 bases from J, leaving 12 bases between. Germline V gene sequence: CDR1 LNHNV, CDR2 YYDKDF (reference sequence). This CDR3 is built from 14 residues. CDR3 nucleotide sequence: TGTGCCACCCACCAAGGGGGGAGCACAGATACGCAGTATTTT. Amino acid sequence: CATHQGGSTDTQYF.

This clonotype appeared many times. The CDR3 region has the DNA TGTGCCAGCAGCTCCCGGAGAGAGGGCTATGGCTACACCTTC. It translates to CASSSRREGYGYTF. V gene TRBV9 combines with J gene TRBJ1-2; the D is unclear. V was shortened by 4 bases and J by 4 bases, with 14 bases between the two germline ends. The CDR3 runs 14 residues. The germline V gene encodes CDR1 SGDLS and CDR2 YYNGEE.

This clonotype was observed many times. The CDR3 coding sequence is TGTGCCAGCAGACTCAGGGAGCCGGGACATGAGAACACTGAAGCTTTCTTT. Its translation is CASRLREPGHENTEAFF. The chain employs TRBV2 and TRBJ1-1; tentatively, D is TRBD1 (6 bases). V lost 6 bases to trimming and J lost 1 base, with 21 bases between them. CDR1 SNHLY and CDR2 FYNNEI come from the germline V gene. This CDR3 comprises 17 residues.

The chain combines TRBV3-1 with TRBJ2-3, with D possibly TRBD1 on 5 matching bases. The CDR3 spans 15 residues. Germline CDR1 is LGHDT and CDR2 is YNNKEL (reference sequence). With 6 bases removed from V and 0 bases from J, the gap between germline ends came to 13 bases. The CDR3 protein is CASRPQATSTDTQYF. In DNA, the CDR3 is TGTGCCAGCAGACCACAGGCAACTAGCACAGATACGCAGTATTTT.

This clonotype appeared many times. The chain employs TRBV6-1 and TRBJ2-5; the match to TRBD1 covers 7 bases. Germline CDR1 reads MNHNS; CDR2 reads SASEGT. The CDR3 runs to 14 residues. Germline trimming cut 4 bases from V and 2 bases from J; bases unmatched to any gene: 4. This CDR3 reads CASSGGQPQETQYF. The DNA for the CDR3 is TGTGCCAGCAGTGGGGGACAGCCACAAGAGACCCAGTACTTC.

The chain uses TRBV20-1 and TRBJ2-1; TRBD2 is a possible D gene (6 bases). The CDR3 covers 15 residues. V lost 3 bases to trimming and J lost 4 bases, with 16 bases between them. Germline V gene data show CDR1 as DFQATT and CDR2 as SNEGSKA (reference sequence). The CDR3 loop is CSARVGGAVYNEQFF. The CDR3 DNA sequence: TGCAGTGCTAGGGTTGGCGGGGCGGTTTACAATGAGCAGTTCTTC.